The next 19 T cell receptor beta chains were all read from a single sample in a study of blood T cell repertoires in COVID-19. TCRdb's copy holds only in-frame clones and misses some; the assay was immunoSEQ multiplex PCR. The table lists about 250,000 clones, roughly 80% of them singletons. Sequencing was done on a sample of PBMCs or T cells enriched from blood (not recorded which). These receptors were collected from a man between 35 and 55 years old who had been exposed to COVID-19.

The chain is built from TRBV10-3 and TRBJ2-2; the D gene is possibly TRBD1 (6 bases). This CDR3 comprises 16 residues. Germline CDR1 is ENHRY and CDR2 is SYGVKD. V gave up 6 bases and J gave up 0 bases, with 14 bases separating them. The CDR3 spells CAISKTGTTNTGELFF. Written as DNA, the CDR3 is TGTGCCATCAGCAAGACCGGGACAACGAACACCGGGGAGCTGTTTTTT.

In nucleotides, the CDR3 is TGTGCCAGCAGCCCCCCCGGGTCGTCCTACGAGCAGTACTTC. Protein: CASSPPGSSYEQYF. The chain employs TRBV9 and TRBJ2-7; no firm D call. The V gene's germline CDR1 is SGDLS and CDR2 YYNGEE. The CDR3 spans 14 residues. V lost 4 bases and J 1 base, leaving 12 bases between the germline ends.

The V gene is TRBV19, the J gene TRBJ2-1; D remains ambiguous. V was clipped by 5 bases and J by 0 bases, with 17 bases between them. The germline CDR1 and CDR2 sequences are LNHDA and SQIVND (reference sequence). The CDR3 has 17 amino acids. CDR3 loop: CASSPRHLLSSYNEQFF. The CDR3, as DNA: TGTGCCAGTAGTCCTCGTCATTTGCTGAGCTCCTACAATGAGCAGTTCTTC.

The chain couples TRBV4-1 to TRBJ2-2; a weak D match, TRBD2 (5 bases). V was clipped by 2 bases and J by 5 bases, with 12 bases between them. CDR3 length: 15 residues. Germline V lookup: CDR1 MGHRA, CDR2 YSYEKL. The CDR3 coding sequence is TGCGCCAGCAGCCAAACCCGGACTCTAACCGGGGAGCTGTTTTTT. Amino acid sequence: CASSQTRTLTGELFF.

This clone was observed a single time. The chain uses TRBV5-4 and TRBJ2-2; TRBD2 is a possible D gene (5 bases). Trimming left V 5 bases short and J 6 bases short, with 20 bases between. The CDR3 is made up of 16 amino acids. Germline loops: CDR1 SGHNT, CDR2 YYREEE (reference sequence). CDR3 loop: CASRNQRLDRAGELFF. The CDR3 DNA sequence: TGTGCCAGCAGGAACCAGCGGCTAGATCGAGCCGGGGAGCTGTTTTTT.

V is TRBV6-6 and J is TRBJ2-7, with 8 positions matching TRBD2. Germline V gene lookup returns CDR1 MNHNY and CDR2 SVGAGI (reference sequence). The V and J ends lost 6 bases and 4 bases, in that order; junction bases with no gene match: 11. The CDR3 runs to 15 residues. In nucleotides, the CDR3 is TGTGCCAGCAGCCCCCCGAGCGGGAGATCGTACGAGCAGTACTTC. This encodes CASSPPSGRSYEQYF.

This sequence joins TRBV7-4 and TRBJ2-7; possible D gene TRBD1, 5 bases. CDR1 and CDR2 (germline): SGHVT, SQSDAQ. The CDR3 runs to 16 residues. V gave up 3 bases and J gave up 1 base, with 16 bases separating them. CDR3 DNA sequence: TGTGCCAGCAGCTTCAAGGGGCAGCTCCCTTCCTACGAGCAGTACTTC. It yields the protein CASSFKGQLPSYEQYF.

This clone was counted a few times. The chain combines TRBV3-1 (or the pseudogene TRBV3-2) with TRBJ2-7, with TRBD1 matching 8 bases. Germline assignment: CDR1 LGHDT and CDR2 YNNKEL (reference sequence). The V segment lost 4 bases and the J segment 7 bases; nucleotides outside the gene matches: 9. The CDR3 sequence is 14 residues long. The CDR3 is CASSLRTGMGEQYF. DNA of the CDR3: TGTGCCAGCAGCCTTAGGACAGGGATGGGTGAGCAGTACTTC.

This chain uses TRBV18 with TRBJ2-5, with a tentative D call TRBD2 (6 bases). The CDR3 is 14 residues long. Germline V gene sequence: CDR1 KGHSH, CDR2 LQKENI. V shed 0 bases and J shed 4 bases, with 9 bases lying between them. The CDR3 nucleotides are TGTGCCAGCTCACCACCCTCGGGAGTAGAGACCCAGTACTTC. Its translation is CASSPPSGVETQYF.

The chain's CDR3 is CASAGTSGRRGETQYF. The CDR3 region has the DNA TGTGCCAGTGCCGGGACTAGCGGGAGGAGGGGAGAGACCCAGTACTTC. The chain is built from TRBV27 and TRBJ2-5; 15 bases align to TRBD2. This CDR3 has 16 amino acids. Germline-derived CDR1 and CDR2 are MNHEY and SMNVEV (reference sequence). With V trimmed by 9 bases and J by 4 bases, 9 bases remained unmatched.

The V and J genes are TRBV6-5 and TRBJ1-1; 8 bases align to TRBD1. The V gene's germline CDR1 is MNHEY and CDR2 SVGAGI. With 0 bases clipped from V and 11 bases from J, the junction kept 8 bases outside the gene matches. There are 14 residues in the CDR3. This CDR3 reads CASSYSDRGPVAFF. In DNA, the CDR3 is TGTGCCAGCAGTTACTCTGACAGGGGCCCTGTCGCTTTCTTT.

The rearrangement joins TRBV19 to TRBJ2-3, with 8 bases identical to TRBD2. The V segment lost 4 bases and the J segment 7 bases; nucleotides outside the gene matches: 7. The CDR3 extends over 14 amino acids. Germline-derived CDR1 and CDR2 are LNHDA and SQIVND (reference sequence). CDR3 nucleotide sequence: TGTGCCAGTAGTACCAGCGGGAGCGGGCATACGCAGTATTTT. Translation: CASSTSGSGHTQYF.

The chain is built from TRBV5-6 and TRBJ2-1; D is ambiguous. Germline CDR1 is SGHDT and CDR2 is YYEEEE. The CDR3 is made up of 17 amino acids. V dropped 4 bases and J dropped 4 bases, with 21 bases sitting between them. CDR3 residues: CASSATVRAYRYNEQFF. CDR3 DNA: TGTGCCAGCAGCGCCACGGTTCGAGCATACCGATACAATGAGCAGTTCTTC.

This clone was seen more than once but under ten times. The chain links TRBV30 to TRBJ1-2; 7 bases line up with TRBD1. J lost 6 bases, V lost 5 bases, and 6 bases had no gene match. The germline gives CDR1 GTSNPN, CDR2 SVGIG (reference sequence). The CDR3 sequence is 12 residues long. CDR3 amino acids: CAWYRGGNGYTF. CDR3 nucleotide sequence: TGTGCCTGGTACAGGGGAGGAAATGGCTACACCTTC.

The count of this clone is one. This chain links TRBV5-1 with TRBJ1-2; TRBD1 matches 8 bases. The CDR3 length is 13 residues. Germline values: CDR1 SGHRS, CDR2 YFSETQ. After removal of 2 bases from V and 8 bases from J, the junction contained 5 bases not matched to a gene. The CDR3 sequence is CASSLDRGWGYTF. In DNA, the CDR3 is TGCGCCAGCAGCTTAGACAGGGGCTGGGGCTACACCTTC. Full variable domain (rest looked up from reference TRBV5-1 and TRBJ1-2): KAGVTQTPRYLIKTRGQQVTLSCSPISGHRSVSWYQQTPGQGLQFLFEYFSETQRNKGNFPGRFSGRQFSNSRSEMNVSTLELGDSALYLCASSLDRGWGYTFGSGTRLTVV.

As regards this clone: At one of its ends the junction is not consistent with the germline gene, which may arise from a read error. The chain has TRBV13 and TRBJ2-3; 11 bases line up with TRBD2. The CDR3 covers 19 residues. Germline CDR1 PRHDT, CDR2 FYEKMQ (reference sequence). The DNA of the CDR3 is TGTGCCAGCAGCTCCTACCTTTCCGGGACTAGCGGTACCACATATACGCAGTATTTT. Encoded protein: CASSSYLSGTSGTTYTQYF. Drawing the rest from reference TRBV13 and TRBJ2-3, the complete variable domain is AAGVIQSPRHLIKEKRETATLKCYPIPRHDTVYWYQQGPGQDPQFLISFYEKMQSDKGSIPDRFSAQQFSDYHSELNMSSLELGDSALYFCASSSYLSGTSGTTYTQYFGPGTRLTVL.

Only a few counts were recorded for this clone. V and J are TRBV7-9 and TRBJ1-1, with a tentative D call TRBD1 (5 bases). Trimming took off 3 bases at V and 7 bases at J, with 15 bases between the two ends. This CDR3 spans 14 amino acids. CDR1 is SEHNR, CDR2 FQNEAQ, per germline (reference sequence). DNA of the CDR3: TGTGCCAGCAGCTTCGATATAGGGCAGGGTGAAGCTTTCTTT. Its protein product is CASSFDIGQGEAFF.

This rearrangement joins TRBV7-6 to TRBJ2-7; tentatively, D is TRBD1 (5 bases). The ends were cut back, 3 bases at V and 0 bases at J, with 9 bases in the middle. This CDR3 is built from 14 residues. The germline V gene encodes CDR1 SGHVS and CDR2 FNYEAQ. The CDR3 region has the DNA TGTGCCAGCAGCTTGACAGTGAACTCCTACGAGCAGTACTTC. This encodes CASSLTVNSYEQYF. Drawing the rest from reference TRBV7-6 and TRBJ2-7, the complete variable domain is GAGVSQSPRYKVTKRGQDVALRCDPISGHVSLYWYRQALGQGPEFLTYFNYEAQQDKSGLPNDRFSAERPEGSISTLTIQRTEQRDSAMYRCASSLTVNSYEQYFGPGTRLTVT.

The chain combines TRBV24-1 with TRBJ2-1; a possible D gene is TRBD2 (6 bases). This CDR3 contains 14 residues. V lost 7 bases and J 7 bases, leaving 16 bases between the germline ends. Germline V gene lookup returns CDR1 KGHDR and CDR2 SFDVKD. The CDR3 spells CATRGPVGGNEQFF. Here the CDR3 DNA reads TGTGCCACCAGAGGGCCCGTCGGGGGTAATGAGCAGTTCTTC.